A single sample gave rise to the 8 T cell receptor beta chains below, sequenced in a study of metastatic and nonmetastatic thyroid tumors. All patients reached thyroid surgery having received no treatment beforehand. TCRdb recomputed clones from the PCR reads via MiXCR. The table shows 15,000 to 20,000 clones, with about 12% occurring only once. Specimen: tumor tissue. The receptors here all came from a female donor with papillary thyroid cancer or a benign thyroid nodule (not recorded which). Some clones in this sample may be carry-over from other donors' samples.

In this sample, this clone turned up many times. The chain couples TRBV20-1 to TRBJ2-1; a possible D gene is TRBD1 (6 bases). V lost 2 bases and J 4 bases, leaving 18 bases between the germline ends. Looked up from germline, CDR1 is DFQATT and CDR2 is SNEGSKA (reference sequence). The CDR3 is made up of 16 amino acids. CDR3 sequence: CSARLTAMGAYNEQFF. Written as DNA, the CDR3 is TGCAGTGCTAGACTGACGGCGATGGGGGCTTACAATGAGCAGTTCTTC.

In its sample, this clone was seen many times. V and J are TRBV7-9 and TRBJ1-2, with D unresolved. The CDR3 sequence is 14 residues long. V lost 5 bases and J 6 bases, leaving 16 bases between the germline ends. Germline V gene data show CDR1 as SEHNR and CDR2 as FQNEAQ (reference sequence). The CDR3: CASSRGALTDGYTF. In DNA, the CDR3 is TGTGCCAGCAGCCGGGGAGCCCTTACCGATGGCTACACCTTC. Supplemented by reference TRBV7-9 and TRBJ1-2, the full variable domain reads DTGVSQNPRHKITKRGQNVTFRCDPISEHNRLYWYRQTLGQGPEFLTYFQNEAQLEKSRLLSDRFSAERPKGSFSTLEIQRTEQGDSAMYLCASSRGALTDGYTFGSGTRLTVV.

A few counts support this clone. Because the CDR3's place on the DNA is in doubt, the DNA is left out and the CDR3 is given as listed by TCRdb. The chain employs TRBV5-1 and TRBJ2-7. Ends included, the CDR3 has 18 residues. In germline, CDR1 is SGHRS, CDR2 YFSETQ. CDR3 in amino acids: CASSFYICSFGVAYEQYF.

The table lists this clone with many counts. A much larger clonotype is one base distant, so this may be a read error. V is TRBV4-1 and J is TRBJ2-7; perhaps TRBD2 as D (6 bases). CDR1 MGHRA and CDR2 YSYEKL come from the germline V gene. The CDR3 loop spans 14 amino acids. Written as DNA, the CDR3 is TGCGCCAGCAGCCCAAAGGGGAGGTTTCACGAGCAGTCCTTC. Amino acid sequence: CASSPKGRFHEQSF.

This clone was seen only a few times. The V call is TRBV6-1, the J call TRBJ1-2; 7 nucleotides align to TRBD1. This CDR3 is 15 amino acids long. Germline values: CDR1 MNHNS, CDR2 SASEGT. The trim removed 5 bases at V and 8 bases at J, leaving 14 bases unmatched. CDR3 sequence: CASSRPPGQAGGYTF. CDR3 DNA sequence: TGTGCCAGCAGTAGACCCCCAGGACAGGCGGGAGGCTACACCTTC.

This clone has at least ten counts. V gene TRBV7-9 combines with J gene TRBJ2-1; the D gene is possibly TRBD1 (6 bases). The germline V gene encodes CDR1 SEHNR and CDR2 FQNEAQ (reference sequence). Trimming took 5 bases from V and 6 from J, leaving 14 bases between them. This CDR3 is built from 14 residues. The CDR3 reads CASSGPRGGNEQFF. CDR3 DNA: TGTGCCAGCAGCGGGCCCAGGGGCGGCAATGAGCAGTTCTTC.

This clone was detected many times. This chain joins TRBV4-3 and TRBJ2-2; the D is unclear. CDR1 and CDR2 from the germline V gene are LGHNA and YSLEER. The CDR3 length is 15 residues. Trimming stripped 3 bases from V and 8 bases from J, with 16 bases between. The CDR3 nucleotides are TGCGCCAGCAGCCAGACAAGCTGGGAAACGGGGGAGCTGTTTTTT. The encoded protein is CASSQTSWETGELFF.

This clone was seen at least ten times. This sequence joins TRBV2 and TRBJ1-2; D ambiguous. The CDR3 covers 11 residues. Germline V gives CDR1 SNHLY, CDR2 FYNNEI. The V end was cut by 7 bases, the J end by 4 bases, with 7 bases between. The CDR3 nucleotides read TGTGCCAGCACCCTAGGCTATGGCTACACCTTC. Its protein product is CASTLGYGYTF.